This is a list of T cell receptor beta chains from one sample in a study of blood T cells in healthy people across ages. TCRdb reprocessed the 5' RACE reads with MiXCR, giving one entry per CDR3 protein. The table records about 1 million distinct CDR3 sequences, under 55% of them present only once. The sample comprised blood. These receptors originate from a woman aged 60-70 years in good health. Both conserved end residues are part of each CDR3. The order of the fields is V gene, D gene, clone size, J gene, CDR3 protein, CDR3 DNA. D genes are given only for firm matches. Not every row has a clone size; where given, it reads once, few, many or a size class.

TRBV9	.	.	TRBJ2-7	CASSYEGAEQYF	TGTGCCAGCAGTTATGAGGGCGCCGAGCAGTACTTC
TRBV28	TRBD1	.	TRBJ2-4	CASRRTGPAKNIQYF	TGTGCCAGCAGACGGACAGGTCCAGCCAAAAACATTCAGTACTTC
TRBV20-1	TRBD2	.	TRBJ2-7	CSARVTSGDQQYF	TGCAGTGCTAGAGTCACTAGCGGGGACCAGCAGTACTTC
TRBV7-2	TRBD2	.	TRBJ2-5	CASSSGLAGGGGFQETQYF	TGTGCCAGCAGCTCGGGACTAGCGGGAGGGGGGGGGTTCCAAGAGACCCAGTACTTC
TRBV11-2	.	.	TRBJ2-1	CASSLVGGGRSTGGQFF	TGTGCCAGCAGCTTAGTTGGAGGGGGCAGGAGTACAGGCGGGCAGTTCTTC
TRBV6-2/TRBV6-3	TRBD2	many	TRBJ2-7	CASSPTSGSVYEQYF	TGTGCCAGCAGTCCTACTAGCGGGAGTGTCTACGAGCAGTACTTC
TRBV5-6	.	.	TRBJ2-5	CASSSPLAETQYF	TGTGCCAGCAGCTCTCCCTTAGCGGAGACCCAGTACTTC
TRBV27	.	.	TRBJ2-7	CASMPGLPPYEQYF	TGTGCCAGCATGCCAGGACTACCGCCCTACGAGCAGTACTTC
TRBV25-1	.	.	TRBJ1-5	CASSDLRDPRQPQHF	TGTGCCAGCAGTGATCTCAGGGATCCGAGGCAGCCCCAGCATTTT
TRBV7-9	.	.	TRBJ2-5	CASSSGTQGLQETQYF	TGTGCCAGCAGCTCGGGGACGCAGGGTCTTCAAGAGACCCAGTACTTC